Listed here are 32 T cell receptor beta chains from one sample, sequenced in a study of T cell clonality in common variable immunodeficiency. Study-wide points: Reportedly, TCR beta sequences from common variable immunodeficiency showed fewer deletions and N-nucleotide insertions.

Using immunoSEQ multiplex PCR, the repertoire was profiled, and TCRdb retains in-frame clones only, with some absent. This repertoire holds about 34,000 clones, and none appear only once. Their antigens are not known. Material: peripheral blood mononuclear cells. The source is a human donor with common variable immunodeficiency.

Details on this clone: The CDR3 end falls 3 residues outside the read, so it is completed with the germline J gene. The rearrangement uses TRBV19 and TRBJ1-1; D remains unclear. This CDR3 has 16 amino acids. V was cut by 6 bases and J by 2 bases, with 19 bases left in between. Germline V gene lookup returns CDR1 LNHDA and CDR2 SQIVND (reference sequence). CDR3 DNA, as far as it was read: TGTGCCAGTAGCTCACGTGAAGCAGGACTAAACACTGAA. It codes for CASSSREAGLNTE. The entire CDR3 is CASSSREAGLNTEAFF.

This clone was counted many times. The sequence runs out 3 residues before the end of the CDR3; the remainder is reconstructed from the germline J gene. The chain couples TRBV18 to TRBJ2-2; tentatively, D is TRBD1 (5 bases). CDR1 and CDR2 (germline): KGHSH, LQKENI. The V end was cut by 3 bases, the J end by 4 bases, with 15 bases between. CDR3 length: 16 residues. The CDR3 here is CASSPGAPVLTGELFF. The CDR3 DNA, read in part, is TGTGCCAGCTCACCTGGGGCTCCTGTTCTCACCGGGGAG.

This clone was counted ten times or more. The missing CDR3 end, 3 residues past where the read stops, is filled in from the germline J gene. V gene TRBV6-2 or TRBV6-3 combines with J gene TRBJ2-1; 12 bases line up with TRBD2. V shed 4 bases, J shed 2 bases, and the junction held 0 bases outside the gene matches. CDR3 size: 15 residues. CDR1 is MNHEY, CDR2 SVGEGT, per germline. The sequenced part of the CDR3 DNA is TGTGCCAGCAGTTGGACTAGCGGGACCTACAATGAG. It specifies CASSWTSGTYNE. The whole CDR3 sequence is CASSWTSGTYNEQFF.

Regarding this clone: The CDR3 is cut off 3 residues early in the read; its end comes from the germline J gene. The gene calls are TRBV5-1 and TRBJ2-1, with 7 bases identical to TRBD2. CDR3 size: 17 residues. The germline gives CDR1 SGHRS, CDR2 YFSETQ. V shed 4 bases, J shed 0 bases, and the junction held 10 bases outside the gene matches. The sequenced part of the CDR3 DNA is TGCGCCAGCAGCGGCCTCCTAGCGGCGAGCTCCTACAATGAG. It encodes CASSGLLAASSYNE. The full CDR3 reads CASSGLLAASSYNEQFF.

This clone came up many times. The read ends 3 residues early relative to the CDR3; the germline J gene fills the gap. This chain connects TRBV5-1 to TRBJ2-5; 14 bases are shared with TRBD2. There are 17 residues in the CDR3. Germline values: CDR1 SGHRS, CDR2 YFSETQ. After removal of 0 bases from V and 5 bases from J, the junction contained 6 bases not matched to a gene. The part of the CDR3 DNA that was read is TGCGCCAGCAGCTTGGGACTAGCGGGAGGGCCCGGGGAGACC. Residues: CASSLGLAGGPGET. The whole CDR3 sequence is CASSLGLAGGPGETQYF. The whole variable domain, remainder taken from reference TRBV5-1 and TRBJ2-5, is KAGVTQTPRYLIKTRGQQVTLSCSPISGHRSVSWYQQTPGQGLQFLFEYFSETQRNKGNFPGRFSGRQFSNSRSEMNVSTLELGDSALYLCASSLGLAGGPGETQYFGPGTRLLVL.

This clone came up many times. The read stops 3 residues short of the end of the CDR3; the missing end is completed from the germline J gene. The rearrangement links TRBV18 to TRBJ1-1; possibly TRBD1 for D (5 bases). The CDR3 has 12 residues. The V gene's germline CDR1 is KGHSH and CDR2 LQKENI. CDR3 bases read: TGTGCCAGCTCACCACCGCAGGGTTAT. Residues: CASSPPQGY. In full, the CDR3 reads CASSPPQGYAFF.

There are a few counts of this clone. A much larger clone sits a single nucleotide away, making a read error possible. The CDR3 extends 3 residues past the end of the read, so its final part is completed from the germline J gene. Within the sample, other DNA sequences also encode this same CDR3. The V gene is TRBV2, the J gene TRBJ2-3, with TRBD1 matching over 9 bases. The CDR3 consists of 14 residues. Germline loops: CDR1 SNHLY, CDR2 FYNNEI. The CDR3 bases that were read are TGTGCCAGCGGTACCGGGACAGGGACTGGAACG. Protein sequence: CASGTGTGTGT. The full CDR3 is CASGTGTGTGTQYF.

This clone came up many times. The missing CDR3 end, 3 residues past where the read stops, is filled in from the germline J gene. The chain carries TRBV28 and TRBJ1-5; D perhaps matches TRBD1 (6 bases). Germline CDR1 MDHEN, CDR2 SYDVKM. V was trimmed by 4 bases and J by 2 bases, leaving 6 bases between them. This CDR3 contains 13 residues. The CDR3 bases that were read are TGTGCCAGCAGTTCAGGGGGCAATCAGCCC. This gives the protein CASSSGGNQP. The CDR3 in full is CASSSGGNQPQHF.

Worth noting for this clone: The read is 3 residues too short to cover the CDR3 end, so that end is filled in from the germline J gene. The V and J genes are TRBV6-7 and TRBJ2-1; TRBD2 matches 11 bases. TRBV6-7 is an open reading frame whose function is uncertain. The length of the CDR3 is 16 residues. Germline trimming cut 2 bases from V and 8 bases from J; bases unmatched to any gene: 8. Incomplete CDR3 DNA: TGTGCCAGCAGTTACCCAACTAGCGGGAGTGTGTATGAG. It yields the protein CASSYPTSGSVYE. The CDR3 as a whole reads CASSYPTSGSVYEQFF.

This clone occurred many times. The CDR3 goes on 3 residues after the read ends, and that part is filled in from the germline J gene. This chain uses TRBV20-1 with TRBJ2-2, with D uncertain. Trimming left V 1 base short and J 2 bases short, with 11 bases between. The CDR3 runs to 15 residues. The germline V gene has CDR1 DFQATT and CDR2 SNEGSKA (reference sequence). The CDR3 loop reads CSARALTSNTGELFF. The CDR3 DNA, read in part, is TGCAGTGCTAGAGCTCTGACAAGTAACACCGGGGAG.

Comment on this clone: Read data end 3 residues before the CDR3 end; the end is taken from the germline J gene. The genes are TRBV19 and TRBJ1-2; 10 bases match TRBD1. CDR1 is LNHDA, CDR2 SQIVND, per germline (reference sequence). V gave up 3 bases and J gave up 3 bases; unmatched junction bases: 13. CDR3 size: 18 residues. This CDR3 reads CASSIPGQGSARDYGYTF. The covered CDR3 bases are TGTGCCAGTAGTATTCCGGGACAGGGGTCCGCCCGCGACTATGGC.

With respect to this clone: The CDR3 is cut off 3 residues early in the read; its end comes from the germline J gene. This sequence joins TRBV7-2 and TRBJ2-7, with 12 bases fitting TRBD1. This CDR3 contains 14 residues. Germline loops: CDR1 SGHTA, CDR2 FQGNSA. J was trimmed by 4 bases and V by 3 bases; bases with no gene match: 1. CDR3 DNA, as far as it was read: TGTGCCAGCAGCTTGGGACAGGGGGCTTACGAG. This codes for CASSLGQGAYE. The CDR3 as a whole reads CASSLGQGAYEQYF.

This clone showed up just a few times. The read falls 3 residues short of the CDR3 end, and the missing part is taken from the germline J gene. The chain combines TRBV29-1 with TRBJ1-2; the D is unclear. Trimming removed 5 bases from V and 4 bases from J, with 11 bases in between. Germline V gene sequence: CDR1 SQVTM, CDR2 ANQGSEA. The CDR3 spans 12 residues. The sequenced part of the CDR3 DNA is TGCAGCGTTAAACTCGGACTCTATGGC. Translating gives CSVKLGLYG. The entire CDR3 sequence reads CSVKLGLYGYTF.

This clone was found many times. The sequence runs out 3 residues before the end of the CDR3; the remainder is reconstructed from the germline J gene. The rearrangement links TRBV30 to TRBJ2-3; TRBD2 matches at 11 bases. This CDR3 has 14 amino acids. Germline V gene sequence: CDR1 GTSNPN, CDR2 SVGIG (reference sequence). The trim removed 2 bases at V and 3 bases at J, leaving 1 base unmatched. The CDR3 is CAWSLAGGTDTQYF. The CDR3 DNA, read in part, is TGTGCCTGGAGTCTAGCGGGAGGTACAGATACG.

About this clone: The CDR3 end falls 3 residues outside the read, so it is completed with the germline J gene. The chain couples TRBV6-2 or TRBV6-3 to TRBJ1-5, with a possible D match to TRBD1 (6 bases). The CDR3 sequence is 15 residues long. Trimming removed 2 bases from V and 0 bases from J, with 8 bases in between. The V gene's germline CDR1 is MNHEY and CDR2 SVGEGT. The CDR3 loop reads CASSYQGHSNQPQHF. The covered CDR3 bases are TGTGCCAGCAGTTACCAGGGGCATAGCAATCAGCCC.

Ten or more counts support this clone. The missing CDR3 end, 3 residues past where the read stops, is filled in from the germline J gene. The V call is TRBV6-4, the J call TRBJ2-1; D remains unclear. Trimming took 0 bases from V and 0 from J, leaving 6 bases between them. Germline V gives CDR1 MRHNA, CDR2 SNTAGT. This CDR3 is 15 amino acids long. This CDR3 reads CASSDSNSSYNEQFF. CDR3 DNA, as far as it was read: TGTGCCAGCAGTGACTCGAATAGCTCCTACAATGAG.

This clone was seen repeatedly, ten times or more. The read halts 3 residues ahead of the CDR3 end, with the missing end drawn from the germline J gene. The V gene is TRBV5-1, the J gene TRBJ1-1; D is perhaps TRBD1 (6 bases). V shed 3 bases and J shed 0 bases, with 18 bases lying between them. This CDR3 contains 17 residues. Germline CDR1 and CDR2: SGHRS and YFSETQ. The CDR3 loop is CASSWGNRETMNTEAFF. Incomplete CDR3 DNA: TGCGCCAGCAGCTGGGGAAACAGGGAGACTATGAACACTGAA.

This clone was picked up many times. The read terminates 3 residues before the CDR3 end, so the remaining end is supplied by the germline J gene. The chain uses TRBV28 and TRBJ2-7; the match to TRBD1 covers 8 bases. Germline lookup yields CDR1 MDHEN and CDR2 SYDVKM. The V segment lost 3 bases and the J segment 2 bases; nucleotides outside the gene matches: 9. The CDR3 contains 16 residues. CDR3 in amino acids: CASSLRSWTGTYEQYF. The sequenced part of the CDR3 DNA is TGTGCCAGCAGTTTGAGATCTTGGACAGGGACCTACGAG. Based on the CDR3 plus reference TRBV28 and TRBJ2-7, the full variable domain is DVKVTQSSRYLVKRTGEKVFLECVQDMDHENMFWYRQDPGLGLRLIYFSYDVKMKEKGDIPEGYSVSREKKERFSLILESASTNQTSMYLCASSLRSWTGTYEQYFGPGTRLTVT.

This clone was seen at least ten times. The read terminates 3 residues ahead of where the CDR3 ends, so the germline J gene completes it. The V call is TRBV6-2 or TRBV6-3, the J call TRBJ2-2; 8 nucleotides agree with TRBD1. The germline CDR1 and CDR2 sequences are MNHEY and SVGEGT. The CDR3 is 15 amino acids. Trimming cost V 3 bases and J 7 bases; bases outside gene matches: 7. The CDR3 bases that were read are TGTGCCAGCAGTTATCCTTCAGGGGGCATCGGGGAG. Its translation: CASSYPSGGIGE. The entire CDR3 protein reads CASSYPSGGIGELFF.

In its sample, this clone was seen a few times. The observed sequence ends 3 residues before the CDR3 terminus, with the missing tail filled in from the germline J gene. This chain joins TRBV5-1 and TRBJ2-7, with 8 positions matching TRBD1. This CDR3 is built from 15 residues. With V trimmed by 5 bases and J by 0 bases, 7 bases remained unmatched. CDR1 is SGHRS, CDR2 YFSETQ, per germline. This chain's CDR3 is CASREAGTGSYEQYF. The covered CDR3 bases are TGCGCCAGCAGGGAGGCCGGGACAGGCTCCTACGAG.

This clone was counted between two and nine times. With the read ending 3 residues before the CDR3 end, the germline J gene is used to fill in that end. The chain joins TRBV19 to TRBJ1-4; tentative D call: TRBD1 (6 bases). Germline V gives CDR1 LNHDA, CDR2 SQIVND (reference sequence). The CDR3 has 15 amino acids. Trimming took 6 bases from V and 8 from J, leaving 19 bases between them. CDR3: CASSDLSRGREKLFF. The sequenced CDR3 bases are TGTGCCAGTAGCGACCTCTCCAGGGGCAGGGAAAAA.

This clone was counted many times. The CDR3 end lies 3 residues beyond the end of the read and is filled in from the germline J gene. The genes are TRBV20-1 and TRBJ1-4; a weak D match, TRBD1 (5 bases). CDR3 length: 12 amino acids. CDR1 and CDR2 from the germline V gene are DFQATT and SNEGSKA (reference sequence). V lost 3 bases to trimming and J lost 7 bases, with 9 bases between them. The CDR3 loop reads CSARGPGEKLFF. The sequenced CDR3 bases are TGCAGTGCTAGGGGGCCGGGTGAAAAA.

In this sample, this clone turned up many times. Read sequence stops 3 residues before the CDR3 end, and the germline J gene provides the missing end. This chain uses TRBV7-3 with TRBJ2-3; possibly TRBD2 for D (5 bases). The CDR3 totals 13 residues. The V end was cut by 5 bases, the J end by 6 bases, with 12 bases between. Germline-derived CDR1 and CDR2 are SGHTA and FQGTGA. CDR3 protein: CASSPTRGDTQYF. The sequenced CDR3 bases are TGTGCCAGCAGCCCGACACGAGGGGATACG.

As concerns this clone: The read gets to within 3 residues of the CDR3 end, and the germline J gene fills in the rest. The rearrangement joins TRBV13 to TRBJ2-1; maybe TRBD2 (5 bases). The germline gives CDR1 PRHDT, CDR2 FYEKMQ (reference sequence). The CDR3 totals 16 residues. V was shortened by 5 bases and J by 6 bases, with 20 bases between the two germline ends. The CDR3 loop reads CASSPDGLPGSNEQFF. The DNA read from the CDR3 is TGTGCCAGCAGCCCCGACGGACTCCCCGGCTCCAATGAG.

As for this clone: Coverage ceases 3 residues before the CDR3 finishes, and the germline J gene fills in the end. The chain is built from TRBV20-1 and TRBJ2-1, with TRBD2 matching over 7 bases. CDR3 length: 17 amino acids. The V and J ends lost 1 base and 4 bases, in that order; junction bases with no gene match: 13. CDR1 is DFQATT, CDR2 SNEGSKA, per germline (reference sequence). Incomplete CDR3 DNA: TGCAGTGCTAGAGCCCGCCTAACAGCGGGACTATACAATGAG. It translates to CSARARLTAGLYNE. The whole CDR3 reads CSARARLTAGLYNEQFF.

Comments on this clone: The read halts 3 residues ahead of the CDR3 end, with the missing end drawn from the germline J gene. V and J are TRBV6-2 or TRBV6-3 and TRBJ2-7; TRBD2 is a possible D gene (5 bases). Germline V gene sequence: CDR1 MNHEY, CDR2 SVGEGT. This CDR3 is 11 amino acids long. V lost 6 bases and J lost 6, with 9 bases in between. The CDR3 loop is CASSPRGEQYF. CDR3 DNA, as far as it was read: TGTGCCAGCAGCCCTCGGGGCGAG.

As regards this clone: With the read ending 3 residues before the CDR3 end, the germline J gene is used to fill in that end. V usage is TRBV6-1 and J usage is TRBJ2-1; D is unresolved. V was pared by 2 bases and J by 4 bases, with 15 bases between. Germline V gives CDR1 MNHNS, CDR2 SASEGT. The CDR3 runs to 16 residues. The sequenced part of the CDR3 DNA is TGTGCCAGCAGTGAACAAGCCAGCGATTTGTACAATGAG. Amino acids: CASSEQASDLYNE. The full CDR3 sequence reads CASSEQASDLYNEQFF.

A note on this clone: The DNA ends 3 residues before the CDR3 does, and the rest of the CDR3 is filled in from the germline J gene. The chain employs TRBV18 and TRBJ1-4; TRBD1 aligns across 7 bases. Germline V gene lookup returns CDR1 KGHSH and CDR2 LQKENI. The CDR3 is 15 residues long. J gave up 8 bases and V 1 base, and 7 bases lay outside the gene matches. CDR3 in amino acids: CASSPLRQGQEKLFF. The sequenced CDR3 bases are TGTGCCAGCTCACCACTCCGACAGGGTCAAGAAAAA.

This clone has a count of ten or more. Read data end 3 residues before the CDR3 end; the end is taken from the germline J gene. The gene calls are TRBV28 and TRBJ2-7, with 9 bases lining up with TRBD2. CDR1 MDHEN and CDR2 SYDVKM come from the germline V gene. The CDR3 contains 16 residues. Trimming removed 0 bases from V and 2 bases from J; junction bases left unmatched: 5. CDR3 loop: CASSLWAGGLAYEQYF. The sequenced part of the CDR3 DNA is TGTGCCAGCAGTTTATGGGCGGGAGGGTTGGCCTACGAG.

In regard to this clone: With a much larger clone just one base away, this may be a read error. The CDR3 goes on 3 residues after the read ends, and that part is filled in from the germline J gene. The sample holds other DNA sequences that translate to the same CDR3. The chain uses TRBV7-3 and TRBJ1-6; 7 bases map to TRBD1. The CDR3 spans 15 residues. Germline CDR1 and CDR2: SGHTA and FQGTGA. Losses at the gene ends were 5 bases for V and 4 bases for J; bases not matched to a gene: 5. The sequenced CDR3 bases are TGTGCCAGCAGCCAGACAGGGAATTATAATTCACCC. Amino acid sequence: CASSQTGNYNSP. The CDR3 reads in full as CASSQTGNYNSPLHF.

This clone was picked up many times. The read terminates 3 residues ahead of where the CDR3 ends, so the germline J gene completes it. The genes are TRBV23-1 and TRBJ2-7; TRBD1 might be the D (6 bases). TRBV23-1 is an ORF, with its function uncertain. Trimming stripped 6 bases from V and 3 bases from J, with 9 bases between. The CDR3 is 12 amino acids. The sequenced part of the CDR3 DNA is TGCGCCAGCAGCCGGGACAACTACGAG. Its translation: CASSRDNYE. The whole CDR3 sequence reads CASSRDNYEQYF.

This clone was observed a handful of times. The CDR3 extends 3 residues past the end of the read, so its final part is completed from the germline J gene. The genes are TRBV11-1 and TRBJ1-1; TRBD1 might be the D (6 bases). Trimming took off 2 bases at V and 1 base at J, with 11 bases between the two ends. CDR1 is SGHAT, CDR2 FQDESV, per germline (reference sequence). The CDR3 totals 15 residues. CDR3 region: CASSLHPRGNTEAFF. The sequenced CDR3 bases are TGTGCCAGCAGCTTACACCCCAGGGGGAACACTGAA.